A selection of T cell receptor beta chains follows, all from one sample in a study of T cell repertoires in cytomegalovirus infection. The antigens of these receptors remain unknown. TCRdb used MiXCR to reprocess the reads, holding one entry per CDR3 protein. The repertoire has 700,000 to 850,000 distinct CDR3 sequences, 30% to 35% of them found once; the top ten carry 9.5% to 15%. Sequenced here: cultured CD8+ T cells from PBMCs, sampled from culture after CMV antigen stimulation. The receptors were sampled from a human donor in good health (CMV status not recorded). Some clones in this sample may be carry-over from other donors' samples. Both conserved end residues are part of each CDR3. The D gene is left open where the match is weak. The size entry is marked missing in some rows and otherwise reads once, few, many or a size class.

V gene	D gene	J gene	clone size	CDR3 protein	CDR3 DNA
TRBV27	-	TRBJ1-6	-	CASSPSSGFYNSPLHF	TGTGCCAGCAGTCCGAGTAGCGGGTTCTATAATTCACCCCTCCACTTT
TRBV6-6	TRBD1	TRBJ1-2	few	CASSATGVGYTF	TGTGCCAGCAGCGCGACAGGGGTGGGCTACACCTTC
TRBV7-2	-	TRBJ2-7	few	CASSHISGDYEQYF	TGTGCCAGCAGCCACATCTCGGGAGACTACGAGCAGTACTTC
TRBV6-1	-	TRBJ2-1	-	CASRPVAGSYNEQFF	TGTGCCAGCAGGCCCGTGGCTGGCTCCTACAATGAGCAGTTCTTC
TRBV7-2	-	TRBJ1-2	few	CASSGIIWGTSNYGYTF	TGTGCCAGCAGCGGTATTATCTGGGGTACCTCTAACTATGGCTACACCTTC
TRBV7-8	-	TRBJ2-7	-	CASSLPHSPERNRYEQYF	TGTGCCAGCAGCTTACCCCACTCCCCAGAACGGAATCGGTACGAGCAGTACTTC
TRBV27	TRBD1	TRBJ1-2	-	CASSRGGGHYGYTF	TGTGCCAGCTCCCGCGGAGGGGGCCACTATGGCTACACCTTC
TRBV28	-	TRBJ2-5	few	CASSWDATQYF	TGTGCCAGCAGTTGGGACGCCACCCAGTACTTC
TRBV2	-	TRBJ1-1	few	CASVGRLNTEAFF	TGTGCCAGCGTAGGCAGACTGAACACTGAAGCTTTCTTT
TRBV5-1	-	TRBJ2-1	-	CASSFLGTTNFNPPGNEQFF	TGCGCCAGCAGCTTCCTAGGGACCACGAACTTTAATCCCCCAGGCAATGAGCAGTTCTTC
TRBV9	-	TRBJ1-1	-	CASSVEGKTEAFF	TGTGCCAGCAGCGTTGAGGGGAAAACTGAAGCTTTCTTT
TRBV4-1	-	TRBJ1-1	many	CASSQDRTEAFF	TGCGCCAGCAGCCAAGACCGAACTGAAGCTTTCTTT
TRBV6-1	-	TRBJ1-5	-	CASIITQRGNQPQHF	TGTGCCAGCATTATAACCCAGAGGGGCAATCAGCCCCAGCATTTT
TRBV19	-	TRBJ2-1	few	CASSVSGSSYNEQFF	TGTGCCAGTAGTGTTAGCGGTAGCTCCTACAATGAGCAGTTCTTC
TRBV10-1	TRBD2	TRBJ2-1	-	CASSDLTSGVGDEQFF	TGCGCCAGCAGTGACCTGACTAGCGGGGTAGGAGATGAGCAGTTCTTC
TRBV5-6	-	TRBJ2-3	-	CASSLDWKTQYF	TGTGCCAGCAGCTTGGACTGGAAGACGCAGTATTTT
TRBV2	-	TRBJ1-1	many	CASTEPGNTEAFF	TGTGCCAGCACCGAACCGGGGAACACTGAAGCTTTCTTT
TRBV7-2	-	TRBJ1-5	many	CASSLLGFNQPQHF	TGTGCCAGCAGCTTATTGGGCTTCAATCAGCCCCAGCATTTT
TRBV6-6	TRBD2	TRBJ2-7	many	CASSSSAGIPYEQYF	TGTGCCAGCAGTTCTTCAGCGGGGATCCCTTACGAGCAGTACTTC
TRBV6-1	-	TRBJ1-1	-	CASIDRGEAFF	TGTGCCAGCATCGATAGAGGTGAAGCTTTCTTT
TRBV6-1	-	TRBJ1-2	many	CASSEIDRIESRYGYTF	TGTGCCAGCAGTGAAATCGACAGGATTGAATCACGCTATGGCTACACCTTC
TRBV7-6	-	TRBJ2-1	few	CASRLSGGNVNNEQFF	TGTGCCAGCAGACTATCGGGGGGCAACGTAAACAATGAGCAGTTCTTC
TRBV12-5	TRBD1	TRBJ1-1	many	CASGFGQGRNTEAFF	TGTGCTAGTGGTTTCGGACAGGGGCGGAACACTGAAGCTTTCTTT
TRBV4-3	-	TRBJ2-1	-	CASSQDQQGNEQFF	TGCGCCAGCAGCCAAGATCAACAGGGAAATGAGCAGTTCTTC
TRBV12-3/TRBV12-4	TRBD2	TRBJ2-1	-	CASSLTLAGGHNEQFF	TGTGCCAGCAGTTTAACCTTAGCGGGGGGCCACAATGAGCAGTTCTTC
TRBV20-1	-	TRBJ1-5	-	CSARSWGVNQPQHF	TGCAGTGCTAGGAGTTGGGGAGTCAATCAGCCCCAGCATTTT
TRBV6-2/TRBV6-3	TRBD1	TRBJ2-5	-	CASSYDYPRDRGQKETQYF	TGTGCCAGCAGTTACGACTATCCCCGGGACAGGGGGCAGAAAGAGACCCAGTACTTC